This T cell receptor (beta chain) was found in a study of CD8 T cells in Susac syndrome. From germline, CDR1 is SGHNT and CDR2 YYREEE (reference sequence). The CDR3 totals 13 residues. Trimming shortened V by 6 bases and J by 0 bases, and 10 bases separated the two germline ends. TCR beta sequencing was performed on blood CD8+ and CD4+ T cells. The RNA, roughly 0.45 to 1 ug, was put through reverse transcription using random hexamers. Across 54 Vbeta and 13 Jbeta, TCR beta CDR3 was amplified with immunoSEQ multiplex PCR. Each CDR3 protein gets one entry after TCRdb re-called the immunoSEQ multiplex PCR reads with MiXCR. Of 350,000 to 550,000 distinct CDR3 sequences listed, about 85% are singletons.

Sequenced input: CD8+ T cells from PBMCs. The sequence came from a human donor with multiple sclerosis. This sequence joins TRBV5-4 and TRBJ2-7, with D unclear. The CDR3 DNA follows: TGTGCCAGCACCATCATGGGCTCCTACGAGCAGTACTTC. It encodes CASTIMGSYEQYF. The full variable domain, rest sourced from reference TRBV5-4 and TRBJ2-7, is ETGVTQSPTHLIKTRGQQVTLRCSSQSGHNTVSWYQQALGQGPQFIFQYYREEENGRGNFPPRFSGLQFPNYSSELNVNALELDDSALYLCASTIMGSYEQYFGPGTRLTVT.